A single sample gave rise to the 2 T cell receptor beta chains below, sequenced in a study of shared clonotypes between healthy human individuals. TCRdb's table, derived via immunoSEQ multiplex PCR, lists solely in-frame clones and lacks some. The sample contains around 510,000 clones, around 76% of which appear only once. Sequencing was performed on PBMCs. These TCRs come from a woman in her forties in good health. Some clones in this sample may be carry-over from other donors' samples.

The CDR3 region has the DNA TGTGCCAGCAGTGAATTTCTAGCGGGATACAATGAGCAGTTCTTC. Translation: CASSEFLAGYNEQFF. The gene calls are TRBV6-1 and TRBJ2-1, with TRBD2 matching 9 bases. CDR1 MNHNS and CDR2 SASEGT come from the germline V gene. V shed 2 bases, J shed 4 bases, and the junction held 3 bases outside the gene matches. The CDR3 has 15 residues.

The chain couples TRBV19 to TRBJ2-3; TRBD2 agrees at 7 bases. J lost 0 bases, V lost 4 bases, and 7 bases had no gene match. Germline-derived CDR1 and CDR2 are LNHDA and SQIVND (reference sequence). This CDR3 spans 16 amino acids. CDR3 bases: TGTGCCAGTAGTAGCGCGGGGGTCTCTAGCACAGATACGCAGTATTTT. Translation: CASSSAGVSSTDTQYF.